This T cell receptor (beta chain) stems from a study of cytomegalovirus exposure and HLA in healthy donors. Whole-study findings and limits: According to an earlier analysis, most TCR beta V segments yielded productive rearrangements about 90% or about 30% of the time.

In the PCR, 60 Vbeta and 13 Jbeta primers were used. Using immunoSEQ multiplex PCR, the repertoire was profiled, and TCRdb retains in-frame clones only, with some absent. The sample has 150,000 or so clones, around 80% seen once. Remarks on this clone: No antigen is known for it.

The CDR3 contains 16 residues. Looked up from germline, CDR1 is SGHNT and CDR2 is YYREEE (reference sequence). V was clipped by 3 bases and J by 5 bases; unmatched bases: 10. Sequencing input: PBMCs. V is TRBV5-4 and J is TRBJ2-1, with 8 bases lining up with TRBD2. The clonotype comes from a man in his forties in good health and CMV-seronegative. CDR3 DNA: TGTGCCAGCAGCTGGGGTGGGCGGGGGGCCAACAATGAGCAGTTCTTC. Translating it yields CASSWGGRGANNEQFF.